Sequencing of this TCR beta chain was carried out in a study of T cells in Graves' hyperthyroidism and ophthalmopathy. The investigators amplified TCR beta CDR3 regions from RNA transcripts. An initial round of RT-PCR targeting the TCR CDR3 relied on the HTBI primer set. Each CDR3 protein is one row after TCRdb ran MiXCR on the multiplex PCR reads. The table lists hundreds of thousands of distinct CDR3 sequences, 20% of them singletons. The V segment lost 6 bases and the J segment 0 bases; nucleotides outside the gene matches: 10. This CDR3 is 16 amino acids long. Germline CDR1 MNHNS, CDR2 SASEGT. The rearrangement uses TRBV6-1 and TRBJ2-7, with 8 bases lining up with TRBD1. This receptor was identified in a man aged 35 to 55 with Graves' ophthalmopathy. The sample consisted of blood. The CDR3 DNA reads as TGTGCCAGCAGCCCGGGGACAGGTAGGAGCTCCTACGAGCAGTACTTC. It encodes CASSPGTGRSSYEQYF.